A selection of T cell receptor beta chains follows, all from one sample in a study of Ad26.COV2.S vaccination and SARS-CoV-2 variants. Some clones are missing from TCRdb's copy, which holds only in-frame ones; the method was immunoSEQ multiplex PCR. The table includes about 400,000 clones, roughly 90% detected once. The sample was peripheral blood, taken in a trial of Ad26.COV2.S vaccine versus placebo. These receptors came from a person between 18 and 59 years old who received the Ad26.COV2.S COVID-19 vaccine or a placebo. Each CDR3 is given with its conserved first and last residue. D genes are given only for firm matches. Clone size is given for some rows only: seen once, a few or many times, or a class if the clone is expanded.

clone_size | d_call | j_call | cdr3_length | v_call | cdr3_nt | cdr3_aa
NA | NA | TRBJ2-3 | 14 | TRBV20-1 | TGCAGTGCTAGTGGGGGGCATAGCACAGATACGCAGTATTTT | CSASGGHSTDTQYF
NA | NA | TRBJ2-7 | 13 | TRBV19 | TGTGCCAGTAGTATAGTTCCTCGGGCCGAGCAGTACTTC | CASSIVPRAEQYF
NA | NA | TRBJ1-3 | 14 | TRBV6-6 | TGTGCCAGCAGTTACTCGATGGATGGAAACACCATATATTTT | CASSYSMDGNTIYF
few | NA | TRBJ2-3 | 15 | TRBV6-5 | TGTGCCAGCCGACGGGGCGGGGGCAAAACAGATACGCAGTATTTT | CASRRGGGKTDTQYF
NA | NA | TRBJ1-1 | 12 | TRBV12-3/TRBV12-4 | TGTGCCAGCAGTTTAAGTGGCACTGAAGCTTTCTTT | CASSLSGTEAFF
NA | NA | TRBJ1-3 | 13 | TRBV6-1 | TGTGCCAGCAGTGACAGGCTGGGAAACACCATATATTTT | CASSDRLGNTIYF
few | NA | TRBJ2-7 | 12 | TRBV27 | TGTGCCAGCAGTTTCCTGGCAGGGGAGCAGTACTTC | CASSFLAGEQYF
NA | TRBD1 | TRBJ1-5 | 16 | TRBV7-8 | TGTGCCAGCAGCTTAGCGCGAGACAGGGGGGGACAGCCCCAGCATTTT | CASSLARDRGGQPQHF
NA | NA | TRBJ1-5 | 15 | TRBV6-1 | TGTGCCAGCAGTGAAGGGGACCGCAGGGATCAGCCCCAGCATTTT | CASSEGDRRDQPQHF
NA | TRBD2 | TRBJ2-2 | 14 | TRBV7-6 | TGTGCCAGCAGCTTGGCTAGCGGTGGCGGGGAGCTGTTTTTT | CASSLASGGGELFF
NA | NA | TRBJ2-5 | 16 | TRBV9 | TGTGCCAGCAGCGTAGGTACCCTAACGGCCCCCGGGACCCAGTACTTC | CASSVGTLTAPGTQYF
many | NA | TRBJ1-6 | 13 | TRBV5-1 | TGCGCCAGCAGCTTTAGGGGAGACTCACCCCTCCACTTT | CASSFRGDSPLHF
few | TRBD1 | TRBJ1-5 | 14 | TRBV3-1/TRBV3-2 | TGTGCCAGCAGCTCAACAGGGGTGAATCAGCCCCAGCATTTT | CASSSTGVNQPQHF
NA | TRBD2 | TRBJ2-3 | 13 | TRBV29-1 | TGCAGCGTTGAAGAGGGGGGGGATGGTACGCAGTATTTT | CSVEEGGDGTQYF
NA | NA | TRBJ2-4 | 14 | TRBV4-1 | TGCGCCAGCAGCCAAATGTCTAGTTCCCCCATTCAGTACTTC | CASSQMSSSPIQYF
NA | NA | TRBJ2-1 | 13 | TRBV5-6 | TGTGCCAGCAGGTGGGAGCCGAGCAATGAGCAGTTCTTC | CASRWEPSNEQFF
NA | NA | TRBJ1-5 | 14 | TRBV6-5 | TGTGCCAGCAGGATGGGGGGGGGTGATCAGCCCCAGCATTTT | CASRMGGGDQPQHF
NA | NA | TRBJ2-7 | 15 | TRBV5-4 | TGTGCCAGCAGCTTGGTGGCGACAGCCTCCTACGAGCAGTACTTC | CASSLVATASYEQYF
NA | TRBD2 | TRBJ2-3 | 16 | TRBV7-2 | TGTGCCAGCAGCTCCAGCGGGAGTGGAAGGGCAGATACGCAGTATTTT | CASSSSGSGRADTQYF
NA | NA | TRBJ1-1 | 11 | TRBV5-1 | TGCGCCAGCAAGGGGAACACTGAAGCTTTCTTT | CASKGNTEAFF
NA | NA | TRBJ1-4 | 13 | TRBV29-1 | TGCAGCGTGGGACACTCCGGGGGGGAAAAACTGTTTTTT | CSVGHSGGEKLFF
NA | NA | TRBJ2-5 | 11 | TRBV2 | TGTGCCAGCAGACAGGGAGAGACCCAGTACTTC | CASRQGETQYF
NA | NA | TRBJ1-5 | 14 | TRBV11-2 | TGTGCCAGCAGCTTAGCCCCTAGCAATCAGCCCCAGCATTTT | CASSLAPSNQPQHF
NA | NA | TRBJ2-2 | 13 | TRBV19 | TGTGCCAGTAGTATTGGCGCAGGAAGGGAGCTGTTTTTT | CASSIGAGRELFF
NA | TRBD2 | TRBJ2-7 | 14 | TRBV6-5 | TGTGCCAGCACCCTCAGCGGGGGAACCTACGAGCAGTACTTC | CASTLSGGTYEQYF
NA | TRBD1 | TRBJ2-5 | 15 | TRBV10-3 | TGTGCCATCAGTGAGCGGAGGACAGGGGAAGAGACCCAGTACTTC | CAISERRTGEETQYF
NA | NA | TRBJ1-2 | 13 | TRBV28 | TGTGCCAGCGGTCGGGATAGCATCTATGGCTACACCTTC | CASGRDSIYGYTF
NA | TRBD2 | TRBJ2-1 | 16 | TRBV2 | TGTGCCAGCAGTGAAGCGCTCCTAGCGGGTGGCAATGAGCAGTTCTTC | CASSEALLAGGNEQFF
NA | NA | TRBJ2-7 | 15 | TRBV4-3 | TGCGCCAGCAGCCAAAATCTCAAGGGCTCCTACGAGCAGTACTTC | CASSQNLKGSYEQYF
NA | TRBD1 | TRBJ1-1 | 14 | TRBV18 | TGTGCCAGCTCACCAGGACAGGGGAACACTGAAGCTTTCTTT | CASSPGQGNTEAFF
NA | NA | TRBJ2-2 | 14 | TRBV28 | TGTGCCAGCAGGCCTGAATGGGACACCGGGGAGCTGTTTTTT | CASRPEWDTGELFF
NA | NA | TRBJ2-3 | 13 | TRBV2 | TGTGCCAGCAGTGAAGCGACAGCAGCTACGCAGTATTTT | CASSEATAATQYF
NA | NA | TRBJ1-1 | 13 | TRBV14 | TGTGCCAGCGCGAGACGTATGAACACTGAAGCTTTCTTT | CASARRMNTEAFF
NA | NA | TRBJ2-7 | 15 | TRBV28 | TGTGCCAGCAGTCCCCTAGGGGTGGGACTTTACGAGCAGTACTTC | CASSPLGVGLYEQYF
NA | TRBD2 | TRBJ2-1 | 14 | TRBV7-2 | TGTGCCAGCAGTCTTCGGGGGGCCTACAATGAGCAGTTCTTC | CASSLRGAYNEQFF
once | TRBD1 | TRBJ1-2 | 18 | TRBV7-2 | TGTGCCAGCAGCGCCGGGACAGGGGGCATGGTACTGAACTATGGCTACACCTTC | CASSAGTGGMVLNYGYTF
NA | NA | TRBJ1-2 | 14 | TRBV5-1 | TGCGCCAGCAGCTCTGGGAGGAACTATGGCGGCTACACCTTC | CASSSGRNYGGYTF
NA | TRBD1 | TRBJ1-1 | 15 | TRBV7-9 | TGTGCCAGCAGCTTAAACCCGGGACAGGCGATTGAAGCTTTCTTT | CASSLNPGQAIEAFF
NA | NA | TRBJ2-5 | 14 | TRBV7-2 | TGTGCCAGCAGCCACTCGGGAGTACAAGAGACCCAGTACTTC | CASSHSGVQETQYF
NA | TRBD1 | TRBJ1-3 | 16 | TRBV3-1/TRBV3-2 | TGTGCCAGCAGCCAAGGGACAGGCATCTCTGGAAACACCATATATTTT | CASSQGTGISGNTIYF